This T cell receptor beta chain was retrieved from a study of neurological immune-mediated disorders. Findings and caveats of the study: The study found no CDR3 amino acid sequences shared by expanded clones across subjects, suggesting private repertoires in all groups.

Volunteers from a blood bank in Maryland, USA, constituted the healthy controls. Unsorted libraries were prepared from 2 million PBMCs that had been stored at -80 C. In this sample, this clonotype turned up many times. The antigen is not known. As for the cDNA, it was generated by 5'RACE with 10-nucleotide random UMIs. Via MiXCR, TCRdb re-called the 5' RACE reads, giving one row per CDR3 protein. This sample has 74,000 or so distinct CDR3 sequences, with under 10% found just once. Material: PBMCs. The receptor comes from a man aged 45-65 years in good health.

In DNA form, the CDR3 reads TGCAGCGTAAAGGGGGCGGCAGATACGCAGTATTTT. Its translation: CSVKGAADTQYF. The chain couples TRBV29-1 to TRBJ2-3, with 7 bases aligning to TRBD1. Germline V gene data show CDR1 as SQVTM and CDR2 as ANQGSEA. Losses at the gene ends were 6 bases for V and 4 bases for J; bases not matched to a gene: 4. The CDR3 totals 12 residues.